This note documents a single T cell receptor (beta chain) sequence. Its antigen is not known. Those patients with uncontrolled infection, other autoimmune disease, pregnancy or lactation were excluded. Researchers took RNA transcripts and amplified the TCR beta CDR3 regions from them. A first-round RT-PCR of the TCR CDR3 used the HTBI primer set. Each CDR3 protein gets one entry after TCRdb re-called the multiplex PCR reads with MiXCR. The sample records approximately 510,000 distinct CDR3 sequences, 35% to 50% being singletons. This sample was included in a study of T cells in Graves' hyperthyroidism and ophthalmopathy. The CDR3 is 15 amino acids. The V and J ends lost 1 base and 9 bases respectively, with 16 bases between them. From germline, CDR1 is DFQATT and CDR2 SNEGSKA (reference sequence). Whole-study findings and limits: It was a median roughly 6.5 months before onset that the model predicted ophthalmopathy. Peripheral blood also featured most of the thyroid clonotypes expanded above 0.001.

This rearrangement joins TRBV20-1 to TRBJ1-6; tentative D call: TRBD1 (6 bases). The source of this sequence is an adult woman with Graves' disease, either hyperthyroidism or ophthalmopathy (not recorded which). The material sequenced was peripheral blood or thyroid tissue (not recorded which). CDR3 sequence: CSARGPPGAGSPLHF. CDR3 DNA sequence: TGCAGTGCTAGAGGCCCTCCAGGGGCAGGTTCACCCCTCCACTTT.